These 10 T cell receptor beta chains share one sample of origin, sequenced in a study of blood T cell repertoires in COVID-19. Sequencing was performed with immunoSEQ multiplex PCR; in TCRdb, only in-frame clones are kept and a portion is missing. Of under 200,000 clones in the sample, under 90% were seen once. Material: peripheral blood. All receptors come from a man aged 60 to 75 with acute or convalescent COVID-19.

The chain couples TRBV29-1 to TRBJ2-3, with TRBD1 matching over 8 bases. Germline V gene lookup returns CDR1 SQVTM and CDR2 ANQGSEA. The CDR3 runs to 14 residues. J lost 1 base, V lost 6 bases, and 6 bases had no gene match. DNA for the CDR3: TGCAGCGTCACCGGACAGGGAGGCACAGATACGCAGTATTTT. Translation: CSVTGQGGTDTQYF.

Only one count was recorded for this clone. V is TRBV7-3 and J is TRBJ2-1, with TRBD2 identical over 8 bases. V dropped 4 bases and J dropped 1; count of bases not matched to a gene: 3. Germline CDR1 is SGHTA and CDR2 is FQGTGA. The CDR3 is made up of 15 amino acids. Here the CDR3 DNA reads TGTGCCAGCAGCTCGGGACTAGGTTCCTACAATGAGCAGTTCTTC. Protein product: CASSSGLGSYNEQFF. Full variable domain (remainder filled in from reference TRBV7-3 and TRBJ2-1): GAGVSQTPSNKVTEKGKYVELRCDPISGHTALYWYRQSLGQGPEFLIYFQGTGAADDSGLPNDRFFAVRPEGSVSTLKIQRTERGDSAVYLCASSSGLGSYNEQFFGPGTRLTVL.

In DNA form, the CDR3 reads TGCAGCGTCACCTGGACAGGGGATCAGCCCCAGCATTTT. It yields the protein CSVTWTGDQPQHF. The chain uses TRBV29-1 and TRBJ1-5, with 9 nucleotides matching TRBD1. The V segment lost 6 bases and the J segment 5 bases; nucleotides outside the gene matches: 5. This CDR3 contains 13 residues. Germline loops: CDR1 SQVTM, CDR2 ANQGSEA.

Regarding this clone: Other DNA sequences within the sample encode an identical CDR3. This chain joins TRBV18 and TRBJ2-7, with TRBD1 identical over 11 bases. Germline CDR1 is KGHSH and CDR2 is LQKENI. This CDR3 comprises 14 residues. V dropped 3 bases and J dropped 5; count of bases not matched to a gene: 3. The CDR3 reads CASSPGTGGDEQYF. For the CDR3, the DNA is TGTGCCAGCTCACCGGGGACAGGGGGGGACGAGCAGTACTTC.

This clone was seen a few times. The genes are TRBV27 and TRBJ2-2; 11 bases are a match to TRBD2. Germline trimming cut 8 bases from V and 4 bases from J; bases unmatched to any gene: 3. This CDR3 has 14 residues. Germline CDR1 reads MNHEY; CDR2 reads SMNVEV (reference sequence). CDR3 region: CASSLAGVTGELFF. CDR3 nucleotide sequence: TGTGCCAGCTCACTAGCGGGAGTCACCGGGGAGCTGTTTTTT.

V usage is TRBV10-3 and J usage is TRBJ1-2, with 9 bases lining up with TRBD1. J lost 4 bases, V lost 3 bases, and 15 bases had no gene match. The CDR3 extends over 18 amino acids. The germline V gene encodes CDR1 ENHRY and CDR2 SYGVKD. The CDR3 reads CAISDPSTPDRGSYGYTF. CDR3 coding DNA: TGTGCCATCAGTGATCCCTCGACCCCGGACAGGGGAAGCTATGGCTACACCTTC.

The J gene is TRBJ2-1, the V gene TRBV5-1; 11 nucleotides match TRBD2. Germline values: CDR1 SGHRS, CDR2 YFSETQ. V lost 2 bases to trimming and J lost 7 bases; unmatched junction nucleotides: 5. The CDR3 loop spans 15 amino acids. The CDR3 DNA reads TGCGCCAGCAGCTTACTAGCGGGAGCGGGAAATGAGCAGTTCTTC. This gives the protein CASSLLAGAGNEQFF.

The chain carries TRBV28 and TRBJ1-4, with TRBD1 matching 8 bases. The CDR3 contains 16 residues. V lost 1 base to trimming and J lost 8 bases; unmatched junction nucleotides: 9. Looked up from germline, CDR1 is MDHEN and CDR2 is SYDVKM. Here the CDR3 reads CASSLSPGQGNEKLFF. Written as DNA, the CDR3 is TGTGCCAGCAGTTTATCTCCCGGACAGGGAAACGAAAAACTGTTTTTT.

The rearrangement joins TRBV6-6 to TRBJ1-2, with 8 nucleotides matching TRBD1. CDR1 is MNHNY, CDR2 SVGAGI, per germline (reference sequence). The V and J ends lost 2 bases and 8 bases, in that order; junction bases with no gene match: 10. The CDR3 sequence is 15 residues long. CDR3 sequence: CASSYPGQGGSGYTF. CDR3 DNA sequence: TGTGCCAGCAGTTACCCCGGACAGGGAGGGTCCGGCTACACCTTC.

The CDR3 sequence is CAWKPYRPGQTNYGYTF. CDR3 DNA sequence: TGTGCCTGGAAACCATACAGACCTGGACAGACTAACTATGGCTACACCTTC. This rearrangement joins TRBV30 to TRBJ1-2, with D possibly being TRBD1 (6 bases). The CDR3 sequence is 17 residues long. Trimming took 4 bases from V and 0 from J, leaving 21 bases between them. Germline V CDR1 and CDR2: GTSNPN, SVGIG (reference sequence).